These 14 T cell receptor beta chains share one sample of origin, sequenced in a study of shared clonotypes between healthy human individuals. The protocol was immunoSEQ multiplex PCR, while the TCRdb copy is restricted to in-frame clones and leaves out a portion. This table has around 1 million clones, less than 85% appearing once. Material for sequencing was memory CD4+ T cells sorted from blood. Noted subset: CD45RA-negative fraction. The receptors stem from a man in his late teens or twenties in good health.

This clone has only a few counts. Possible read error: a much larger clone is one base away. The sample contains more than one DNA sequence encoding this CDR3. The CDR3 coding sequence is TGTGCCAGCAGCTTAGGGGCTTACGAGCAGTACTTC. Protein: CASSLGAYEQYF. The chain joins TRBV7-9 to TRBJ2-7; no clear D gene. Per germline, CDR1 SEHNR and CDR2 FQNEAQ (reference sequence). The CDR3 is made up of 12 amino acids. The V end was cut by 1 base, the J end by 4 bases, with 5 bases between.

CDR3 protein: CASSPLDRVAGQPQHF. The CDR3 coding sequence is TGTGCCAGCTCACCTCTCGACAGGGTGGCAGGTCAGCCCCAGCATTTT. The rearrangement links TRBV18 to TRBJ1-5; 7 bases map to TRBD1. From germline, CDR1 is KGHSH and CDR2 LQKENI. J was trimmed by 6 bases and V by 3 bases; bases with no gene match: 11. The CDR3 runs 16 residues.

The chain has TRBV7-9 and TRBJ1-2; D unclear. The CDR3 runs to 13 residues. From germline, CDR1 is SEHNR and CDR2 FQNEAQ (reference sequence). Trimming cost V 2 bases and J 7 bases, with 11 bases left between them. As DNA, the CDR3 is TGTGCCAGCAGCTTAAGCAGTCTCGGTGGCTACACCTTC. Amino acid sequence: CASSLSSLGGYTF.

CDR3 protein: CASSAGTSGVGETQYF. DNA for the CDR3: TGTGCCAGCAGTGCGGGGACTAGCGGGGTCGGGGAGACCCAGTACTTC. The rearrangement joins TRBV6-1 to TRBJ2-5, with 13 bases that match TRBD2. Germline lookup yields CDR1 MNHNS and CDR2 SASEGT. V dropped 4 bases and J dropped 5; count of bases not matched to a gene: 7. There are 16 residues in the CDR3.

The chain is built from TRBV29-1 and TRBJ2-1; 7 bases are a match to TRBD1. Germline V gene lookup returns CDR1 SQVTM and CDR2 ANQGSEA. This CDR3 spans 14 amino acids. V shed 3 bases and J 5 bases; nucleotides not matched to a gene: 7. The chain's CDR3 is CSVDTRQGHNEQFF. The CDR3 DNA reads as TGCAGCGTTGACACCCGACAGGGCCACAATGAGCAGTTCTTC.

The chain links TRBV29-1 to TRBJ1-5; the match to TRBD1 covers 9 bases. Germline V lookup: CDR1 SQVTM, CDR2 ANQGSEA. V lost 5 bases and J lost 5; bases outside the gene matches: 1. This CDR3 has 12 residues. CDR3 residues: CSVWDRDQPQHF. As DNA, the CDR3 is TGCAGCGTTTGGGACAGGGATCAGCCCCAGCATTTT.

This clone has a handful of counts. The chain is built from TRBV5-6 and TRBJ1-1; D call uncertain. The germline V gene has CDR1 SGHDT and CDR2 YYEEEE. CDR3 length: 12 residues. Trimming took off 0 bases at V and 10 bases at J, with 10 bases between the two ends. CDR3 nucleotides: TGTGCCAGCAGCTTGGTAGATTCTAGAGCTTTCTTT. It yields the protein CASSLVDSRAFF.

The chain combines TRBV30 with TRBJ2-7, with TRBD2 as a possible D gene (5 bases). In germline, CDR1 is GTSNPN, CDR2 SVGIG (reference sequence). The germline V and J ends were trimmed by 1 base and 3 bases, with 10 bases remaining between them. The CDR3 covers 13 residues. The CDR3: CAWSAGKIYEQYF. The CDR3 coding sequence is TGTGCCTGGAGTGCCGGGAAAATCTACGAGCAGTACTTC.

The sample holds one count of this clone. Here the CDR3 reads CASSAGFSGANVLTF. CDR3 nucleotide sequence: TGTGCCAGCAGCGCCGGATTCTCTGGGGCCAACGTCCTGACTTTC. The chain joins TRBV11-2 to TRBJ2-6, with D uncertain. The CDR3 has 15 amino acids. The germline V and J ends were trimmed by 5 bases and 0 bases, with 8 bases remaining between them. Germline V gene sequence: CDR1 SGHAT, CDR2 FQNNGV.

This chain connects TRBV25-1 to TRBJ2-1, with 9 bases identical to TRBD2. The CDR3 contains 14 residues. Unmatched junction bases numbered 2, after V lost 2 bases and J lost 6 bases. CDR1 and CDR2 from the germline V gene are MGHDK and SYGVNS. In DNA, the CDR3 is TGTGCCAGCAGTGAAGCGGGAGGGCGCAATGAGCAGTTCTTC. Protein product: CASSEAGGRNEQFF.

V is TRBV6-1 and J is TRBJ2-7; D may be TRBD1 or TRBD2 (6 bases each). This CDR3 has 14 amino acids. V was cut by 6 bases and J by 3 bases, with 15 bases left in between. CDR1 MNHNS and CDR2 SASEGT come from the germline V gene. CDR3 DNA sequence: TGTGCCAGCAGCCCCGCCGGGGGCTACTACGAGCAGTACTTC. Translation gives CASSPAGGYYEQYF.

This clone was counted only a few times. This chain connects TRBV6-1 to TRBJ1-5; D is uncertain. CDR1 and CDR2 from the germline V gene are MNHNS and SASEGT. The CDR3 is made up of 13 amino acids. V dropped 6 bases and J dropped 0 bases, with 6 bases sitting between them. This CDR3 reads CASSVVSNQPQHF. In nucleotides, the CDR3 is TGTGCCAGCAGCGTAGTTAGCAATCAGCCCCAGCATTTT.

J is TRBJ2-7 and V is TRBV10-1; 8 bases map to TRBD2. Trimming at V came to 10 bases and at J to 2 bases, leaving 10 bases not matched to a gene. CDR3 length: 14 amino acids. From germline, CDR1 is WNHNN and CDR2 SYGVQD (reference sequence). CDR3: CANHLAGLPYEQYF. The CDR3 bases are TGCGCCAACCACTTAGCGGGACTACCCTACGAGCAGTACTTC.

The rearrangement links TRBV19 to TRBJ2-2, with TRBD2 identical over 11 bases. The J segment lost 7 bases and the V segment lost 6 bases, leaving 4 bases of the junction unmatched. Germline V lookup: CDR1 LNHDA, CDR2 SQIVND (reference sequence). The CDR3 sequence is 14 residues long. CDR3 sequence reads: CASRTSGVNGELFF. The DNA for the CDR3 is TGTGCCAGTAGGACTAGCGGGGTGAACGGGGAGCTGTTTTTT.